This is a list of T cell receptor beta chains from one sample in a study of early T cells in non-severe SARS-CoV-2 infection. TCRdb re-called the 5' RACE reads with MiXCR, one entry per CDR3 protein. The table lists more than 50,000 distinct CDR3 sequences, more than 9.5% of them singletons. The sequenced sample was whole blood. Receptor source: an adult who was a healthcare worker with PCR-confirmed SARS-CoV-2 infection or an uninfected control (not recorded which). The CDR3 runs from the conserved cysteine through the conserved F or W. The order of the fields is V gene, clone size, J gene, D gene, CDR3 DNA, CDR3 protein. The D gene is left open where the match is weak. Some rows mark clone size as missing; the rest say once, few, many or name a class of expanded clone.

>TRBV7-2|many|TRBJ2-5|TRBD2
TGTGCCAGCAGCTTATCGCGGGGGCAAGAGACCCAGTACTTC
CASSLSRGQETQYF
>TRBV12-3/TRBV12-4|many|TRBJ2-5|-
TGTGCCAGCAGTTTAGGATCGGGCGGACAGCTGTTC
CASSLGSGGQLF
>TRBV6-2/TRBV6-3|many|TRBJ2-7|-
TGTGCCAGCAGTTCACAGCGGCGGGAAACCTACGAGCAGTACTTC
CASSSQRRETYEQYF
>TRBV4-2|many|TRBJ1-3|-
TGTGCCAGCAGCCAAGGACAGGACACCATATATTTT
CASSQGQDTIYF
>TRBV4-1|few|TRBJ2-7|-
TGCGCCAGCAGCCAAGATTTCTCCTACGAGCAGTACTTC
CASSQDFSYEQYF
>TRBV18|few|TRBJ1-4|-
TGTGCCAGCTCACGGGCTACTAATGAAAAACTGTTTTTT
CASSRATNEKLFF
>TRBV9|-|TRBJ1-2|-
TGTGCCAGCAGCCCCAACATGAGCTTCGGTAACTATGGCTACACCTTC
CASSPNMSFGNYGYTF
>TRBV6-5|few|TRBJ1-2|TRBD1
TGTGCCAGCAGTTGGGACAGGGATCGCTACACCTTC
CASSWDRDRYTF
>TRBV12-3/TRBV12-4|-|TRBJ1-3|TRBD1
TGTGCCAGCAGTGACAGGGGGCGTTACTCCGGAAACACCATATATTTT
CASSDRGRYSGNTIYF
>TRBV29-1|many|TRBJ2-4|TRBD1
TGCAGCGTTGTACCACAGGGGGCCAAAAACATTCAGTACTTC
CSVVPQGAKNIQYF
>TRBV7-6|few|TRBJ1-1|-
TGTGCCAGCAGAATGACAGTGGGCACTGAAGCTTTCTTT
CASRMTVGTEAFF
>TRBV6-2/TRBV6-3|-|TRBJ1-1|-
TGTGCCAGCAGTTACTCCCCCACTGAAGCTTTCTTT
CASSYSPTEAFF
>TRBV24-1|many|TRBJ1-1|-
TGTGCCACCAGGGCCCTCGTTGGGGCTGAAGCTTTCTTT
CATRALVGAEAFF
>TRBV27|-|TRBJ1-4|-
TGTGCCAGCAGATTCCGGGAAGCAACTAATGAAAAACTGTTTTTT
CASRFREATNEKLFF
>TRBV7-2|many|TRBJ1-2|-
TGTGCCAGCAGCATTACAGGGACCCCTAACTATGGCTACACCTTC
CASSITGTPNYGYTF
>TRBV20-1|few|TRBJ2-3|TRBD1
TGCAGTGCTAGAGATCCGAACAGGGGGCATGTAGATACGCAGTATTTT
CSARDPNRGHVDTQYF
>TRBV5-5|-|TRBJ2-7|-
TGTGCCAGCCGACGTTCGGCGGAGACCTACGAGCAGTACTTC
CASRRSAETYEQYF
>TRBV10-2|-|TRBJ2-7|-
TGCGCCAGCAGTGACCGGACTAACTCCTACGAGCAGTACTTC
CASSDRTNSYEQYF
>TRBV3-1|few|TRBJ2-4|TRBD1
TGTGCCAGCAGCCAGGCGACAGGGCCGAAAAACATTCAGTACTTC
CASSQATGPKNIQYF
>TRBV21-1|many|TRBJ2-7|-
TGTGCCAGCAGCCCACGACTAGCGGCACGGCGTATAAATAGCTCCTACGAGCAGTACTTC
CASSPRLAARRINSSYEQYF